Shown below are 27 T cell receptor beta chains from a single sample sequenced in a study of monozygotic twins with inflammatory bowel disease. After re-calling the 5' RACE reads, TCRdb lists one entry per CDR3 protein, DNA absent. The sample holds approximately 400,000 distinct CDR3 sequences. Sequencing was carried out using blood. These receptors all stem from a human donor with ulcerative colitis or Crohn's disease, or a healthy co-twin of an affected twin (not recorded which).

V usage is TRBV5-1 and J usage is TRBJ2-3; TCRdb lists TRBD2, though no DNA is available to test this call. Germline CDR1 SGHRS, CDR2 YFSETQ. The CDR3 extends over 16 amino acids. This CDR3 is CASSMGLAGVADTQYF.

The J gene is TRBJ2-5, the V gene TRBV9; with no DNA, the TCRdb D assignment of TRBD2 cannot be verified. The germline CDR1 and CDR2 sequences are SGDLS and YYNGEE. This CDR3 contains 15 residues. The CDR3 is CASGGRDYVQETQYF.

The chain uses TRBV9 and TRBJ2-3; the TCRdb D gene call, TRBD1, has no DNA to confirm it. The CDR3 has 13 residues. CDR1 SGDLS and CDR2 YYNGEE come from the germline V gene. CDR3 loop: CASSDGGVDTQYF.

The chain joins TRBV3-1 to TRBJ2-3; the D gene TCRdb calls, TRBD2, cannot be checked with no DNA. CDR1 LGHDT and CDR2 YNNKEL come from the germline V gene (reference sequence). The CDR3 sequence is 17 residues long. The CDR3 sequence is CASSPGASGESTDTQYF.

The chain links TRBV7-2 to TRBJ1-6; TCRdb's D gene call, TRBD1, goes unchecked for lack of DNA. The CDR3 has 15 amino acids. In germline, CDR1 is SGHTA, CDR2 FQGNSA. CDR3 in amino acids: CASGRPGQDNSPLHF.

V usage is TRBV29-1 and J usage is TRBJ2-5; without DNA, the TCRdb call of TRBD2 cannot be checked. CDR1 and CDR2 (germline): SQVTM, ANQGSEA. The CDR3 totals 14 residues. The CDR3 spells CSVAVQLRMETQYF. Full variable domain (missing parts from reference TRBV29-1 and TRBJ2-5): SAVISQKPSRDICQRGTSLTIQCQVDSQVTMMFWYRQQPGQSLTLIATANQGSEATYESGFVIDKFPISRPNLTFSTLTVSNMSPEDSSIYLCSVAVQLRMETQYFGPGTRLLVL.

The genes are TRBV4-2 and TRBJ2-3. Germline assignment: CDR1 LGHNA and CDR2 YNFKEQ. The CDR3 sequence is 14 residues long. CDR3: CASSQDWVTDTQYF.

The rearrangement uses TRBV10-3 and TRBJ2-7; TCRdb selects TRBD2, and the lack of DNA leaves this call unchecked. This CDR3 is built from 15 residues. Germline V gives CDR1 ENHRY, CDR2 SYGVKD. The CDR3 loop reads CAISESGGDLYEQYF.

V usage is TRBV7-2 and J usage is TRBJ2-1. Per the germline V gene, CDR1 is SGHTA and CDR2 is FQGNSA. The CDR3 is 12 residues long. CDR3 amino acids: CASSIMVAGQFF.

The rearrangement links TRBV3-1 to TRBJ2-7; the TRBD2 assignment by TCRdb is unverifiable without DNA. Per germline, CDR1 LGHDT and CDR2 YNNKEL (reference sequence). This CDR3 region has 14 residues. CDR3 sequence reads: CASSQALVGAGQYF.

V is TRBV15 and J is TRBJ2-2. CDR1 LNHNV and CDR2 YYDKDF come from the germline V gene (reference sequence). The CDR3 extends over 14 amino acids. The CDR3 reads CATRRVATDGELFF.

The chain couples TRBV19 to TRBJ2-5; checking the TCRdb D call of TRBD1 is not possible without DNA. This CDR3 has 13 amino acids. Germline-derived CDR1 and CDR2 are LNHDA and SQIVND (reference sequence). The CDR3 spells CASATGTQETQYF.

The chain employs TRBV27 and TRBJ2-1. The CDR3 extends over 11 amino acids. From germline, CDR1 is MNHEY and CDR2 SMNVEV (reference sequence). CDR3 protein: CASGRWDEQFF.

The chain couples TRBV6-2 or TRBV6-3 to TRBJ1-5. This CDR3 is built from 13 residues. From germline, CDR1 is MNHEY and CDR2 SVGEGT. CDR3 region: CASRGRRNHPQHF.

This chain joins TRBV20-1 and TRBJ2-1; TCRdb's assignment of TRBD1 cannot be checked, as there is no DNA. The CDR3 contains 15 residues. Germline V CDR1 and CDR2: DFQATT, SNEGSKA (reference sequence). CDR3 sequence: CSASSRGPARNEQFF.

The chain combines TRBV20-1 with TRBJ1-1; the D call of TRBD1 rests on TCRdb alone, since no DNA is present to check it. CDR1 is DFQATT, CDR2 SNEGSKA, per germline (reference sequence). The length of the CDR3 is 11 residues. This CDR3 reads CSARDSREAFF.

The chain carries TRBV19 and TRBJ1-5; there is no DNA to check the TCRdb D call of TRBD1. Germline V gene sequence: CDR1 LNHDA, CDR2 SQIVND (reference sequence). This CDR3 spans 17 amino acids. CDR3 protein: CASSDRGPGYSNQPQHF.

V and J are TRBV2 and TRBJ1-2; as DNA is missing, the TRBD1 call by TCRdb cannot be tested. There are 14 residues in the CDR3. Looked up from germline, CDR1 is SNHLY and CDR2 is FYNNEI. CDR3 sequence: CASITEGGTGGYTF.

The chain is built from TRBV11-2 and TRBJ2-7; there is no DNA to check the TCRdb D call of TRBD1. Germline lookup yields CDR1 SGHAT and CDR2 FQNNGV. This CDR3 has 14 residues. The chain's CDR3 is CASSFLDREYEQYF. The whole variable domain, filled in from reference TRBV11-2 and TRBJ2-7, reads EAGVAQSPRYKIIEKRQSVAFWCNPISGHATLYWYQQILGQGPKLLIQFQNNGVVDDSQLPKDRFSAERLKGVDSTLKIQPAKLEDSAVYLCASSFLDREYEQYFGPGTRLTVT.

This sequence joins TRBV2 and TRBJ2-7. This CDR3 is built from 14 residues. The germline V gene has CDR1 SNHLY and CDR2 FYNNEI. The CDR3 loop is CASSERQSSYEQYF. Variable domain in full (rest from reference TRBV2 and TRBJ2-7): EPEVTQTPSHQVTQMGQEVILRCVPISNHLYFYWYRQILGQKVEFLVSFYNNEISEKSEIFDDQFSVERPDGSNFTLKIRSTKLEDSAMYFCASSERQSSYEQYFGPGTRLTVT.

This chain uses TRBV4-1 with TRBJ2-7; absent DNA, TCRdb's TRBD2 call cannot be checked. Germline V lookup: CDR1 MGHRA, CDR2 YSYEKL. The CDR3 has 17 residues. CDR3 in amino acids: CASSRTGLAGSSYEQYF.

This rearrangement joins TRBV4-3 to TRBJ1-6; TCRdb returns TRBD1, unconfirmable since there is no DNA. Germline CDR1 LGHNA, CDR2 YSLEER. The CDR3 is 16 amino acids. CDR3 loop: CVSSQRTGTANSPLHF.

The gene calls are TRBV7-2 and TRBJ1-1. This CDR3 has 14 amino acids. The germline V gene has CDR1 SGHTA and CDR2 FQGNSA. The CDR3 spells CASSPMRRNTEAFF.

The V and J genes are TRBV12-3 or TRBV12-4 and TRBJ1-5; TCRdb indicates TRBD1, and absent DNA this call remains unverified. There are 13 residues in the CDR3. Here the CDR3 reads CASRTGQNQPQHF.

The J gene is TRBJ2-2, the V gene TRBV6-1; TCRdb gives TRBD2 as the D gene, but with no DNA this cannot be confirmed. The germline V gene encodes CDR1 MNHNS and CDR2 SASEGT. This CDR3 is 15 amino acids long. CDR3 sequence reads: CASSDGGGRTGELFF.

This sequence joins TRBV7-2 and TRBJ2-2; TCRdb names TRBD2, which stays unverified in the absence of DNA. CDR3 length: 15 residues. CDR1 is SGHTA and CDR2 is FQGNSA in the germline V gene. Here the CDR3 reads CASSLLGEVTGELFF.

The CDR3 protein is CASSLAASISQAGELFF. This chain links TRBV7-8 with TRBJ2-2. CDR1 is SGHVS and CDR2 is FQNEAQ in the germline V gene. The CDR3 is 17 amino acids.